Listed below are T cell receptor beta chains from one sample, sequenced in a study of regulatory T cells in long-lasting Graves disease. Each CDR3 protein gets one entry after TCRdb re-called the multiplex PCR reads with MiXCR. Here the sample spans some 560,000 distinct CDR3 sequences, about 15% being singletons. These same records also appear under a second study, on T cells in Graves' hyperthyroidism and ophthalmopathy.

Specimen: peripheral blood mononuclear cells (PBMCs), collected at new diagnosis, from a patient treated with antithyroid drugs. The receptors shown here come from a woman between 40 and 65 years old with Graves disease. Both conserved end residues are part of each CDR3. Fields, in order: J gene, V gene, D gene, clone size, CDR3 protein, CDR3 DNA. A D gene is named only where the DNA matches it firmly. Only part of the rows carry a size: once, few, many, or a class if the clone is expanded.

>TRBJ1-4|TRBV7-8|NA|many
CASSWGDREKLFF
TGTGCCAGCAGCTGGGGGGACCGAGAAAAACTGTTTTTT
>TRBJ1-1|TRBV27|NA|few
CASSFEVGTEAFF
TGTGCCAGCAGTTTTGAGGTTGGGACTGAAGCTTTCTTT
>TRBJ1-5|TRBV6-4|NA|NA
CASSDVAGEVSNQPQHF
TGTGCCAGCAGTGACGTGGCAGGGGAGGTGAGCAATCAGCCCCAGCATTTT
>TRBJ1-2|TRBV20-1|TRBD1|few
CSAHRGDRADGYTF
TGCAGTGCGCACAGAGGGGACAGGGCGGATGGCTACACCTTC
>TRBJ2-3|TRBV11-2|TRBD2|many
CASRLAGSTDTQYF
TGTGCCAGCAGATTAGCGGGAAGCACAGATACGCAGTATTTT
>TRBJ1-1|TRBV2|NA|many
CASSVQGMNTEAFF
TGTGCCAGCAGTGTTCAGGGGATGAACACTGAAGCTTTCTTT
>TRBJ2-3|TRBV2|NA|many
CASSEDLSTDTQYF
TGTGCCAGCAGTGAGGACTTAAGCACAGATACGCAGTATTTT
>TRBJ2-2|TRBV5-5|TRBD1|few
CASTLSPLTGTAARTGELFF
TGTGCCAGCACCCTTTCCCCCCTGACAGGGACGGCAGCGAGGACCGGGGAGCTGTTTTTT
>TRBJ1-3|TRBV6-1|TRBD1|NA
CASKQGPGNTIYF
TGTGCCAGCAAACAGGGGCCTGGAAACACCATATATTTT
>TRBJ2-1|TRBV12-3/TRBV12-4|TRBD2|many
CASSLSSGGANNEQFF
TGTGCCAGCAGTTTGAGTAGCGGGGGGGCCAATAATGAGCAGTTCTTC
>TRBJ1-1|TRBV2|TRBD1|many
CASRADRVGSTEAFF
TGTGCCAGCAGGGCAGACAGGGTGGGAAGCACTGAAGCTTTCTTT
>TRBJ2-1|TRBV13|TRBD2|NA
CASSLYRTSGIYNEQFF
TGTGCCAGCAGCTTATACCGGACTAGCGGGATCTACAATGAGCAGTTCTTC
>TRBJ1-1|TRBV2|NA|many
CASSEDSSILRDTEAFF
TGTGCCAGCAGTGAGGACAGCTCGATCCTTCGGGACACTGAAGCTTTCTTT
>TRBJ2-5|TRBV6-2/TRBV6-3|TRBD1|many
CASRTGGQETQYF
TGTGCCAGCAGGACAGGGGGCCAAGAGACCCAGTACTTC
>TRBJ1-2|TRBV6-6|NA|NA
CASSYSGQPAYGYTF
TGTGCCAGCAGTTACTCGGGACAACCCGCCTATGGCTACACCTTC
>TRBJ2-3|TRBV12-3/TRBV12-4|NA|many
CASSFGPRDTQYF
TGTGCCAGCAGTTTCGGGCCCCGCGATACGCAGTATTTT
>TRBJ2-7|TRBV7-2|TRBD1|few
CASWMGDSSYEQYF
TGTGCCAGCTGGATGGGGGACAGCTCCTACGAGCAGTACTTC
>TRBJ2-6|TRBV12-3/TRBV12-4|NA|few
CASSSRTDSGANVLTF
TGTGCCAGCAGTTCGCGGACCGACTCTGGGGCCAACGTCCTGACTTTC
>TRBJ2-4|TRBV11-2|NA|many
CASSFPDGDLNIQYF
TGTGCCAGCAGCTTCCCGGACGGAGACCTAAACATTCAGTACTTC
>TRBJ1-5|TRBV27|NA|NA
CASSSIDNSNQPQHF
TGTGCCAGCAGTTCCATTGATAATAGCAATCAGCCCCAGCATTTT
>TRBJ1-3|TRBV2|NA|NA
CVSSDPPGRDTLSGNTIYF
TGTGTCAGCAGCGACCCGCCCGGGAGGGACACTCTCTCTGGAAACACCATATATTTT
>TRBJ1-2|TRBV24-1|TRBD1|many
CATSEGTGGGYTF
TGTGCCACCAGTGAGGGGACAGGGGGAGGCTACACCTTC
>TRBJ1-1|TRBV28|NA|many
CASSLTGTAFF
TGTGCCAGCAGTTTAACAGGTACAGCTTTCTTT
>TRBJ1-1|TRBV9|NA|few
CASSASRGTEAFF
TGTGCCAGCAGCGCCTCCCGGGGCACTGAAGCTTTCTTT
>TRBJ1-5|TRBV7-9|TRBD1|few
CASSLAGTEPQHF
TGTGCCAGCAGCTTAGCGGGGACAGAGCCCCAGCATTTT
>TRBJ2-1|TRBV11-2|NA|many
CASSPSANFGNEQFF
TGTGCCAGCAGCCCGAGCGCCAATTTCGGGAATGAGCAGTTCTTC
>TRBJ1-1|TRBV20-1|NA|many
CSARRENTEAFF
TGCAGTGCTAGGAGGGAGAACACTGAAGCTTTCTTT
>TRBJ2-7|TRBV4-1|TRBD1|few
CASSQPWTGPTYEQYF
TGCGCCAGCAGCCAACCTTGGACAGGGCCTACCTACGAGCAGTACTTC
>TRBJ1-1|TRBV18|NA|many
CASSPVLRGTEAFF
TGTGCCAGCTCTCCAGTCCTGAGGGGGACTGAAGCTTTCTTT
>TRBJ2-2|TRBV6-2/TRBV6-3|TRBD2|NA
CASSDIAGSVGELFF
TGTGCCAGCAGTGACATAGCGGGATCAGTCGGGGAGCTGTTTTTT
>TRBJ1-3|TRBV29-1|NA|once
CSVGALGSGNTIYF
TGCAGCGTTGGGGCCTTAGGCTCTGGAAACACCATATATTTT
>TRBJ2-6|TRBV19|NA|NA
CASSQGYGANVLTF
TGTGCCAGTAGCCAGGGTTATGGGGCCAACGTCCTGACTTTC
>TRBJ2-7|TRBV20-1|TRBD2|NA
CSAIRGVAEQYF
TGCAGTGCCATCCGGGGGGTCGCCGAGCAGTACTTC
>TRBJ2-3|TRBV24-1|TRBD1|NA
CATAQTGAASTDTQYF
TGTGCCACCGCCCAAACAGGGGCTGCTAGCACAGATACGCAGTATTTT
>TRBJ2-1|TRBV5-1|TRBD1|NA
CASALGQGIGNEQFF
TGCGCCAGCGCGTTGGGACAGGGAATAGGCAATGAGCAGTTCTTC
>TRBJ1-2|TRBV20-1|NA|few
CSAPGAGSGYTF
TGCAGTGCCCCGGGGGCCGGATCGGGCTACACCTTC